The 24 T cell receptor beta chains below all came from one sample that was sequenced in a study of breast tumors, draining lymph nodes, adjacent tissues. Samples came from axillary lymph nodes draining the breast cancer. One entry per CDR3 protein, called by TCRdb with MiXCR from the multiplex PCR reads. This sample has approximately 180,000 distinct CDR3 sequences, with roughly 35% found just once. Sequencing input: axillary lymph node tissue. Every receptor here comes from a female donor with breast cancer. Some clones in this sample may be carry-over from other donors' samples.

The J gene is TRBJ1-5, the V gene TRBV28; 7 nucleotides match TRBD1. The V and J ends lost 5 bases and 2 bases, in that order; junction bases with no gene match: 6. CDR1 is MDHEN and CDR2 is SYDVKM in the germline V gene. The CDR3 has 15 residues. Here the CDR3 DNA reads TGTGCCAGCAGTACTCAGGGGGTCGGCAATCAGCCCCAGCATTTT. Its protein is CASSTQGVGNQPQHF.

The chain carries TRBV20-1 and TRBJ2-3; D is possibly TRBD1 (6 bases). Germline CDR1 is DFQATT and CDR2 is SNEGSKA (reference sequence). V lost 5 bases and J lost 11, with 20 bases in between. This CDR3 contains 13 residues. The CDR3 here is CSARWGPTDGQYF. CDR3 bases: TGCAGTGCTCGGTGGGGGCCCACAGATGGGCAGTATTTT.

In this sample, this clonotype turned up once. V and J are TRBV11-2 and TRBJ2-3; TRBD1 aligns across 9 bases. This CDR3 comprises 15 residues. Germline assignment: CDR1 SGHAT and CDR2 FQNNGV. V gave up 5 bases and J gave up 0 bases; unmatched junction bases: 3. CDR3 nucleotides: TGTGCCAGCAGCAAGGGACAGGGAAGCACAGATACGCAGTATTTT. This codes for CASSKGQGSTDTQYF. Full variable domain (remainder filled in from reference TRBV11-2 and TRBJ2-3): EAGVAQSPRYKIIEKRQSVAFWCNPISGHATLYWYQQILGQGPKLLIQFQNNGVVDDSQLPKDRFSAERLKGVDSTLKIQPAKLEDSAVYLCASSKGQGSTDTQYFGPGTRLTVL.

This clonotype came up many times. This rearrangement joins TRBV11-2 to TRBJ2-7; 9 bases agree with TRBD1. The trim removed 10 bases at V and 2 bases at J, leaving 9 bases unmatched. The CDR3 extends over 14 amino acids. CDR1 and CDR2 (germline): SGHAT, FQNNGV. CDR3 nucleotides: TGTGCCACCACACAAAGACAGGGGGCCTACGAGCAGTACTTC. Translation: CATTQRQGAYEQYF.

In the case of this clonotype: This may be a read error, as it is one base from a much larger clone. This chain connects TRBV3-1 to TRBJ1-2; D is undetermined. Germline values: CDR1 LGHDT, CDR2 YNNKEL (reference sequence). There are 15 residues in the CDR3. Trimming stripped 2 bases from V and 7 bases from J, with 17 bases between. CDR3: CASSQYRGGVPGYTF. As DNA, the CDR3 is TGTGCCAGCAGCCAATACCGGGGAGGCGTCCCTGGCTACACCTTC.

This clonotype has just one count. The rearrangement uses TRBV20-1 and TRBJ2-5, with 9 bases matching TRBD1. Trimming cost V 5 bases and J 9 bases; bases outside gene matches: 25. Germline values: CDR1 DFQATT, CDR2 SNEGSKA (reference sequence). This CDR3 region has 18 residues. The CDR3 loop reads CSADTTGQGRGGNQPQYF. The CDR3 DNA reads TGCAGTGCTGACACAACGGGACAGGGTAGAGGGGGGAATCAGCCCCAGTACTTC.

V and J are TRBV12-3 or TRBV12-4 and TRBJ1-5, with D hard to call. V lost 5 bases to trimming and J lost 11 bases, with 16 bases between them. This CDR3 has 13 residues. For the CDR3, the DNA is TGTGCCAGCAGTCCTGGGAGTCAAGAGACCCAGCATTTT. Its protein product is CASSPGSQETQHF.

Details on this clonotype: One junction end disagrees with the germline gene, perhaps due to a read error. V is TRBV6-5 and J is TRBJ2-5; a possible D gene is TRBD2 (5 bases). The germline gives CDR1 MNHEY, CDR2 SVGAGI. The CDR3 runs to 14 residues. The CDR3 coding sequence is TGTGCCAGCAGTCACTCGATACGGGGAGAGACCCAGTACTTC. Translated: CASSHSIRGETQYF.

Notes on this clonotype: Its ends do not fully match the called genes, so a read error is possible. The V and J genes are TRBV7-9 and TRBJ1-2; D gene uncertain. The CDR3 covers 17 residues. Germline V gene lookup returns CDR1 SEHNR and CDR2 FQNEAQ (reference sequence). The DNA for the CDR3 is TGTGCCAACAGCTTAGGAGGAGGACGCAACGCCCTCTATGGCTACACCTTC. It codes for CANSLGGGRNALYGYTF.

For this clonotype: Sequence at one end of the junction differs from germline and may be a read error. This chain connects TRBV13 to TRBJ1-6, with D perhaps matching TRBD1 (6 bases). The CDR3 is 14 amino acids. CDR1 is PRHDT and CDR2 is FYEKMQ in the germline V gene (reference sequence). Written as DNA, the CDR3 is TGTGCCGGCAGAACACCAGGGGTGGATTCACCCCTCCACTTT. It codes for CAGRTPGVDSPLHF.

About this clonotype: The CDR3 carries no conserved terminal phenylalanine or tryptophan, so it likely arises from a read error. The gene calls are TRBV9 and TRBJ2-3; D gene ambiguous. Germline V lookup: CDR1 SGDLS, CDR2 YYNGEE. Trimming took off 0 bases at V and 2 bases at J, with 10 bases between the two ends. The CDR3 sequence is 15 residues long. CDR3 sequence: CASSVDGPPTDTQYL. The CDR3 bases are TGTGCCAGCAGCGTAGACGGCCCCCCCACAGATACGCAGTATCTT.

Note on this clonotype: Mismatch with germline at one junction end may stem from a read error. The genes are TRBV7-8 and TRBJ1-6; TRBD1 aligns across 9 bases. The CDR3 has 15 amino acids. Germline assignment: CDR1 SGHVS and CDR2 FQNEAQ. In nucleotides, the CDR3 is TGTGCCAGCAGCGACAGGGGGATAGGCAATTCGCCCCTCCGCTTT. It codes for CASSDRGIGNSPLRF.

About this clonotype itself: One junction end does not reproduce the germline sequence, and a read error may be involved. The chain links TRBV20-1 to TRBJ2-7; no clear D gene. Germline values: CDR1 DFQATT, CDR2 SNEGSKA (reference sequence). The CDR3 is 13 residues long. CDR3 protein: CSAGSPTTYAQYF. Here the CDR3 DNA reads TGCAGTGCTGGTAGTCCGACAACCTACGCGCAGTACTTC.

This clonotype was picked up many times. The rearrangement links TRBV20-1 to TRBJ2-7; a weak D match, TRBD2 (5 bases). V was shortened by 2 bases and J by 6 bases, with 17 bases between the two germline ends. The CDR3 is made up of 14 amino acids. Germline CDR1 reads DFQATT; CDR2 reads SNEGSKA (reference sequence). CDR3: CSARLWTATSEQYF. CDR3 in DNA: TGCAGTGCTAGACTCTGGACTGCCACCTCCGAGCAGTACTTC.

On this clonotype itself: The junction differs from germline at one of its ends, possibly a read error. The chain recombines TRBV19 with TRBJ2-6, with D tentatively TRBD2 (6 bases). Germline loops: CDR1 LNHDA, CDR2 SQIVND (reference sequence). CDR3 length: 8 amino acids. CDR3 sequence reads: CASTEAGF. CDR3 coding DNA: TGTGCCAGTACCGAAGCGGGTTTC. The full variable domain, with the rest looked up from reference TRBV19 and TRBJ2-6, is DGGITQSPKYLFRKEGQNVTLSCEQNLNHDAMYWYRQDPGQGLRLIYYSQIVNDFQKGDIAEGYSVSREKKESFPLTVTSAQKNPTAFYLCASTEAGFGAGSRLTVL.

Concerning this clonotype itself: An end of the junction differs from the germline gene, which may be a read error. V gene TRBV28 combines with J gene TRBJ2-1, with 10 nucleotides matching TRBD2. The CDR3 runs to 16 residues. Germline CDR1 is MDHEN and CDR2 is SYDVKM. CDR3 residues: CASGLLLAGENSEQFF. In nucleotides, the CDR3 is TGTGCCAGCGGTTTGCTTCTAGCGGGAGAAAATTCTGAGCAGTTCTTC.

This rearrangement joins TRBV10-1 to TRBJ1-4; TRBD1 aligns across 7 bases. After removal of 5 bases from V and 4 bases from J, the junction contained 4 bases not matched to a gene. Germline V gene data show CDR1 as WNHNN and CDR2 as SYGVQD (reference sequence). The CDR3 is made up of 14 amino acids. Here the CDR3 DNA reads TGCGCCAGCAGTTCGGGACAGCATAATGAAAAACTGTTTTTT. Protein sequence: CASSSGQHNEKLFF.

Details on this clonotype: This sequence may be a read error, since a much larger clone differs from it by one base. The chain employs TRBV7-9 and TRBJ2-3; 7 nucleotides align to TRBD2. The germline V gene has CDR1 SEHNR and CDR2 FQNEAQ (reference sequence). The CDR3 has 17 residues. The CDR3 spells CAGSLPTSMENTDPQYF. The CDR3 coding sequence is TGTGCCGGCAGCTTACCGACTAGCATGGAAAACACAGATCCGCAGTATTTT.

The sample holds many counts of this clonotype. With a much larger clone just one base away, this may be a read error. The V and J genes are TRBV7-7 and TRBJ2-5, with TRBD1 matching over 8 bases. Germline lookup yields CDR1 SSHAT and CDR2 FNYEAQ (reference sequence). The CDR3 consists of 15 residues. CDR3 protein: CASSLAWGTGETQHF. DNA of the CDR3: TGTGCTAGCAGCTTAGCGTGGGGGACAGGAGAGACCCAGCACTTC.

This clonotype was picked up many times. The rearrangement joins TRBV7-2 to TRBJ2-1; 11 bases are shared with TRBD1. Looked up from germline, CDR1 is SGHTA and CDR2 is FQGNSA. The CDR3 consists of 16 residues. V was pared by 5 bases and J by 5 bases, with 8 bases of the junction left unmatched. The CDR3 sequence is CASSPWTGGYNNEQFF. For the CDR3, the DNA is TGTGCCAGCAGCCCTTGGACAGGGGGCTATAACAATGAGCAGTTCTTC. Using reference TRBV7-2 and TRBJ2-1 for the parts outside the CDR3, the full variable domain is GAGVSQSPSNKVTEKGKDVELRCDPISGHTALYWYRQSLGQGLEFLIYFQGNSAPDKSGLPSDRFSAERTGGSVSTLTIQRTQQEDSAVYLCASSPWTGGYNNEQFFGPGTRLTVL.

This clonotype occurred many times. This chain joins TRBV6-5 and TRBJ2-5, with 7 positions matching TRBD1. This CDR3 region has 14 residues. Unmatched junction bases numbered 3, after V lost 2 bases and J lost 3 bases. The germline gives CDR1 MNHEY, CDR2 SVGAGI. This CDR3 is CASSYGDREETQYF. DNA for the CDR3: TGTGCCAGCAGTTACGGGGACAGAGAAGAGACCCAGTACTTC.

This clonotype has at least ten counts. This rearrangement joins TRBV29-1 to TRBJ2-1, with a tentative D call TRBD1 (6 bases). This CDR3 comprises 15 residues. Deletions cut 7 bases from V and 4 bases from J, with 20 bases between. The germline gives CDR1 SQVTM, CDR2 ANQGSEA. The CDR3 protein is CSEKKERGLYNEQFF. The CDR3 bases are TGCAGCGAAAAGAAAGAAAGGGGGTTGTACAATGAGCAGTTCTTC.

The chain is built from TRBV10-2 and TRBJ1-5; D ambiguous. Per germline, CDR1 WSHSY and CDR2 SAAADI. The CDR3 contains 16 residues. Trimming pared 8 bases from V and 0 bases from J, leaving 17 bases between. CDR3 residues: CASRPAPQDSNQPQHF. The CDR3 nucleotides are TGCGCCAGCCGACCGGCGCCTCAGGATAGCAATCAGCCCCAGCATTTT.

Concerning this clonotype itself: This may come from a read error, since a much larger clone is one base off. This CDR3 is missing its conserved last phenylalanine or tryptophan, likely due to a read error. Because the CDR3's place on the DNA is in doubt, the DNA is left out and the CDR3 is given as listed by TCRdb. The chain combines TRBV29-1 with TRBJ1-1; the DNA was not compared with TRBD1, the D call given in the table. Germline V gene sequence: CDR1 SQVTM, CDR2 ANQGSEA. Including both end residues, the CDR3 is 12 amino acids long. The chain's CDR3 is CSVVKEGATTFS.